This T cell receptor beta chain was recovered during a study of OX40 agonist ivuxolimab in advanced cancers. Study-wide context: The costimulatory receptor OX40 (CD134) was targeted by ivuxolimab, a fully human IgG2 agonistic monoclonal antibody. Intravenous ivuxolimab was administered to patients every 2 weeks at six dose levels: 0.01, 0.1, 0.3, 1.5, 3 and 10 mg/kg. Of the roughly 52 patients in dose escalation, about 20 had hepatocellular carcinoma, some 15 had melanoma, 9 had renal cell carcinoma and 9 had head and neck cancer. The dose-escalation cohort was roughly 80% male with a mean age of approximately 59 years, ranging from roughly 20 to 85. Prior anti-PD-1, anti-PD-L1 or anti-CTLA-4 therapy was permitted, and about 40% of dose-escalation patients had received checkpoint inhibitors. Three dose-escalation patients achieved partial responses, one with hepatocellular carcinoma and two with cutaneous melanoma. Peripheral TCRbeta sequencing was intended to test whether TCR sequence diversity was altered and clonal T-cell expansion was caused by ivuxolimab. The paper reports the monotherapy dose-escalation portion (N of about 54 patients) of the phase I ivuxolimab trial.

What the work shows at the level of the full study, not this receptor alone: Low levels of normalized T-cell clonal expansion were also seen in some nonresponding patients. Antigen specificity was not determined for the clonally expanded peripheral T cells. After ivuxolimab, expanded clones were on average more numerous among CD8+ T cells than among CD4+ T cells. Partial responders in the 0.1-3.0 mg/kg groups had among the lowest normalized peripheral clonal expansion, especially among CD8+ T cells. At doses of 0.1 to 3.0 mg/kg, clonal expansion of both CD4+ and CD8+ T cells in blood was seen between baseline and week 6.

As regards this clone: No antigen is known for it. It has no much larger one-base neighbor in the sample; base qualities were not kept.

Genomic DNA was isolated from the sorted cells so that the TCRbeta CDR3 region could be sequenced. The immunoSEQ Assay was used to sequence the TCRbeta CDR3 regions. TCRdb carries this immuneACCESS record with in-frame sequences only. Its versions omit some clonotypes, under half of them owing to an unresolved V gene in the studies checked, with the rest unexplained. Here the sample has fewer than 70,000 clones; less than 90% occur a single time. The ten largest clones take up roughly 2.8% of the sample. The CDR3 runs 16 amino acids, cysteine and phenylalanine included. Solely the CDR3 DNA is kept, with 48 bases framed from the first base. V trim: 2 bases; J trim: 7 bases; unmatched bases: 9. The germline V gene sets CDR1 to MNHNS and CDR2 to SASEGT. The trial excluded patients who had a history of autoimmune disease or who were on systemic immunosuppression. Peripheral blood for TCR sequencing was collected from all dose cohorts at baseline, on cycle 4 day 1, and on cycle 7 day 1. Samples came from an open-label, multicenter, first-in-human phase I dose-escalation trial of ivuxolimab. Adults with locally advanced or metastatic melanoma, renal cell carcinoma, hepatocellular carcinoma or head and neck squamous cell carcinoma were enrolled in the trial. Before TCR sequencing, CD4+ T cells and CD8+ T cells were sorted from peripheral blood as separate populations.

The chain employs TRBV6-1 and TRBJ1-4; 8 middle bases align to TRBD1. The sequence came from an adult with an advanced solid tumor such as melanoma, head and neck, liver or kidney cancer. Sequencing used CD4+ or CD8+ T cells sorted from blood, obtained in a trial of the OX40 agonist ivuxolimab. The CDR3: CASSELAGGLREKLFF. The sequence in DNA is TGTGCCAGCAGTGAATTAGCAGGGGGCTTGCGTGAAAAACTGTTTTTT.